This T cell receptor (beta chain) was retrieved from a study of post-analysis software for immune sequencing data. Study overall: Clinical courses comprised relapsing-remitting, secondary progressive and progressive-relapsing multiple sclerosis. Study results and limitations: F measure clustering grouped samples strongly by preparation batch. The study found significantly lower normalized Chao1 diversity in multiple sclerosis patients than in controls. About 5 TRBV segments, including TRBV5-6, TRBV5-1 and TRBV20-1, were more frequent in patients than controls.

The CDR3 runs 18 residues. The germline V gene has CDR1 LNHNV and CDR2 YYDKDF (reference sequence). Trimming took 6 bases from V and 6 from J; bases not matched to a gene: 19. This clonotype was recorded once. Its matching antigen is unknown. Sequencing libraries made from TCR beta cDNA carried unique molecular identifiers. Roughly 500,000 cDNA molecules were obtained per 1 to 10 million input T cells. One entry per CDR3 protein results from TCRdb running MiXCR on the PCR reads. The sample includes 740,000 or so distinct CDR3 sequences, 53% seen only once; the top ten take 4.6%. The clonotype comes from a girl aged 5-17 years with multiple sclerosis. The chain links TRBV15 to TRBJ2-2, with TRBD1 identical over 7 bases. The specimen was blood. DNA for the CDR3: TGTGCCACCAGAGCAGGGACAGCCACTAAAGGTCGACCCGGGGAGCTGTTTTTT. Protein: CATRAGTATKGRPGELFF. The full variable domain, rest sourced from reference TRBV15 and TRBJ2-2, is DAMVIQNPRYQVTQFGKPVTLSCSQTLNHNVMYWYQQKSSQAPKLLFHYYDKDFNNEADTPDNFQSRRPNTSFCFLDIRSPGLGDTAMYLCATRAGTATKGRPGELFFGEGSRLTVL.